This T cell receptor beta chain comes out of a study of cytomegalovirus exposure and HLA in healthy donors. As for the study in general: Early released data had approximately 86 million unique TCRs, all coming from HLA-typed donors.

Study results and limitations: The investigators catalogued 164 TCR beta chains as cytomegalovirus-associated. Prior analysis indicated that the majority of TCR beta V segments exhibited productivity approximately 90% or approximately 30% of the time.

To note about this clone: Its antigen is undetermined.

It was with 60 Vbeta and 13 Jbeta primers that the PCR ran. Method: immunoSEQ multiplex PCR; TCRdb's copy keeps in-frame clones and lacks some. The data show over 150,000 clones, about four fifths seen once. Each donor was nominally healthy when sampled (though unrecorded immune exposures were likely). Material for sequencing was PBMCs. The clonotype originates from a man younger than 30 in good health and CMV-seronegative.

The CDR3 DNA is TGTGCCAGCGGCACGGGGATCAATCAGCCCCAGCATTTT. Translation: CASGTGINQPQHF. This chain joins TRBV28 and TRBJ1-5; D is unclear. Trimming left V 8 bases short and J 3 bases short, with 11 bases between. Germline lookup yields CDR1 MDHEN and CDR2 SYDVKM. The CDR3 totals 13 residues. Together with reference TRBV28 and TRBJ1-5, the CDR3 gives the full variable domain: DVKVTQSSRYLVKRTGEKVFLECVQDMDHENMFWYRQDPGLGLRLIYFSYDVKMKEKGDIPEGYSVSREKKERFSLILESASTNQTSMYLCASGTGINQPQHFGDGTRLSIL.